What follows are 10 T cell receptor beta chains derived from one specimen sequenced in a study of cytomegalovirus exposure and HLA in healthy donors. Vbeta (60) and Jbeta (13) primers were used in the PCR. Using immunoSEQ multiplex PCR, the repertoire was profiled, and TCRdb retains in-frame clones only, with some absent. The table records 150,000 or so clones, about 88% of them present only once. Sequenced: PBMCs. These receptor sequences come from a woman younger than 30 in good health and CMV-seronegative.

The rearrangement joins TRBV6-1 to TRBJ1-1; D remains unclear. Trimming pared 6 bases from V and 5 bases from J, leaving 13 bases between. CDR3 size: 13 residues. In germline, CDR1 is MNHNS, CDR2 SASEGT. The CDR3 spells CASSDFGSTEAFF. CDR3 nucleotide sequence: TGTGCCAGCAGCGACTTTGGTAGTACTGAAGCTTTCTTT.

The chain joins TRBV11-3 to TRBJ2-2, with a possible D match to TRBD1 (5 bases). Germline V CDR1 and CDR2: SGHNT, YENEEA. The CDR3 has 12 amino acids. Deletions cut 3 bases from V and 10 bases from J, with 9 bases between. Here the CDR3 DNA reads TGTGCCAGCAGCTTCCTGGGGCAGGAGCTGTTTTTT. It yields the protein CASSFLGQELFF.

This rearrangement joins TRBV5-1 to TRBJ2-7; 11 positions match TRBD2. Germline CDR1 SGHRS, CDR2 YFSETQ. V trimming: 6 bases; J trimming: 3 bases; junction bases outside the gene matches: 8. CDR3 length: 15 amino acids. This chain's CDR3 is CASKLGTSGLYEQYF. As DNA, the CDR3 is TGCGCCAGCAAATTAGGGACTAGCGGCCTCTACGAGCAGTACTTC.

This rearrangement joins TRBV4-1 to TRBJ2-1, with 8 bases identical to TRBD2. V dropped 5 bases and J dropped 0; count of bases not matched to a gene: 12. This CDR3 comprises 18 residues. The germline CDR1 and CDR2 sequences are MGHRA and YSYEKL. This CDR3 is CASSALAGGSPSYNEQFF. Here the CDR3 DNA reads TGCGCCAGCAGCGCCCTAGCGGGCGGGTCTCCCTCCTACAATGAGCAGTTCTTC.

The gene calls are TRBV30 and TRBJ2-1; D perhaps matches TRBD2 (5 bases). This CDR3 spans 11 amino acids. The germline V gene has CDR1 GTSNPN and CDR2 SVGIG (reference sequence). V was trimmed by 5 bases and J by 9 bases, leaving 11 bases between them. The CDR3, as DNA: TGTGCCTGGGCCCTCGAGGGTGAGCAGTTCTTC. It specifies CAWALEGEQFF.

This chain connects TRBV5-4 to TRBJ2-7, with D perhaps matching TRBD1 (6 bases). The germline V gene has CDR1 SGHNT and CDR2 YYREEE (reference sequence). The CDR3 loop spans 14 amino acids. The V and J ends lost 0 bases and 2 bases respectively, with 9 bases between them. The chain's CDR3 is CASSLGTATYEQYF. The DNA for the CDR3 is TGTGCCAGCAGCTTGGGGACAGCAACCTACGAGCAGTACTTC.

DNA for the CDR3: TGTGCCAGCAGCCATGGGTCCAGGGGAATTTATTCACCCCTCCACTTT. Translating gives CASSHGSRGIYSPLHF. The chain couples TRBV7-9 to TRBJ1-6, with D perhaps TRBD1 (6 bases). The CDR3 is 16 amino acids. Germline values: CDR1 SEHNR, CDR2 FQNEAQ (reference sequence). V dropped 5 bases and J dropped 8 bases, with 19 bases sitting between them.

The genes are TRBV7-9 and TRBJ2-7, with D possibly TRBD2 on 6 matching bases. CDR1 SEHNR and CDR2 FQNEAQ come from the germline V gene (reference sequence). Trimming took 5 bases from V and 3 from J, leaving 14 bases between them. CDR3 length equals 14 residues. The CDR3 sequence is CASSLRDLSYEQYF. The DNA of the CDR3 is TGTGCCAGCAGCCTCCGGGACTTAAGCTACGAGCAGTACTTC.

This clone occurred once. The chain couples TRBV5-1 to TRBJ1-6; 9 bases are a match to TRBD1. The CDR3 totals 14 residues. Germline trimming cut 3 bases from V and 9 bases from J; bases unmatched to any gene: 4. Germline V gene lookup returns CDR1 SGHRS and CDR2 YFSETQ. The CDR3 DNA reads TGCGCCAGCAGCTGGGACAGGGAGGTTTCACCCCTCCACTTT. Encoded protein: CASSWDREVSPLHF.

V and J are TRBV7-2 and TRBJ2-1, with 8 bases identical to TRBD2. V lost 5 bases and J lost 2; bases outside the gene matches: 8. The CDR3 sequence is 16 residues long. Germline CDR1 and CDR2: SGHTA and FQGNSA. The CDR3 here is CASSPGLAVTYNEQFF. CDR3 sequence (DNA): TGTGCCAGCAGCCCCGGACTAGCAGTGACCTACAATGAGCAGTTCTTC.